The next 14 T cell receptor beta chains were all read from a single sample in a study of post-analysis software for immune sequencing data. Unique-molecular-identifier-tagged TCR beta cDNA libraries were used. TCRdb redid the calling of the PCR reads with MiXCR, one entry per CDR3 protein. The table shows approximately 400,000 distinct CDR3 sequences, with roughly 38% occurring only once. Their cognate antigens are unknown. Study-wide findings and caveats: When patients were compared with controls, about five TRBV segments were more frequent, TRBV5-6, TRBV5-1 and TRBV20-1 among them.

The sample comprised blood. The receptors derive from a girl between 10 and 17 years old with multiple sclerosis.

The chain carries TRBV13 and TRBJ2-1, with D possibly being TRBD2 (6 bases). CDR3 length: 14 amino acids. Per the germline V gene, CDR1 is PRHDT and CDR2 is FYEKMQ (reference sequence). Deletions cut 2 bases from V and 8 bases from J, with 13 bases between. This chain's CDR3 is CASSLNGGGDEQFF. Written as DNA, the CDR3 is TGTGCCAGCAGCTTAAACGGGGGAGGCGATGAGCAGTTCTTC.

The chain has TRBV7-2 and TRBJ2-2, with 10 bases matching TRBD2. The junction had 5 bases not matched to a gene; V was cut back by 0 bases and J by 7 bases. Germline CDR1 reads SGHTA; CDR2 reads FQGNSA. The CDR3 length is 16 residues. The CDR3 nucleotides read TGTGCCAGCAGCTTAGCTAGCGGGGGGCGAAGCGGGGAGCTGTTTTTT. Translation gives CASSLASGGRSGELFF.

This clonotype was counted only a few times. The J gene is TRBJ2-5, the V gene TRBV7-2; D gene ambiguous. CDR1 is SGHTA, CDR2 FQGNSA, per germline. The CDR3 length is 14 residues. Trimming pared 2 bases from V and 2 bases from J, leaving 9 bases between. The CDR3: CASSLQLSQETQYF. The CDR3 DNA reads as TGTGCCAGCAGCTTACAACTTTCACAAGAGACCCAGTACTTC.

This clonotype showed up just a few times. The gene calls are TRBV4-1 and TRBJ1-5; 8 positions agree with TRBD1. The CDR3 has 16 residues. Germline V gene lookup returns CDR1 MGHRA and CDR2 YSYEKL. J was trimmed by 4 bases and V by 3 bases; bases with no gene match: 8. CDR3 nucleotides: TGCGCCAGCAGCCATGCCCCCGGGACAGGAAATCAGCCCCAGCATTTT. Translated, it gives CASSHAPGTGNQPQHF.

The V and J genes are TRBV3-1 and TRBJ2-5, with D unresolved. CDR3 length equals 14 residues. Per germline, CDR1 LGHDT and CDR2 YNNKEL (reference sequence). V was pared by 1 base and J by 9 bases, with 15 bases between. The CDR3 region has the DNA TGTGCCAGCAGCCAAGGGATGACGGTTAGGGCCCAGTACTTC. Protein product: CASSQGMTVRAQYF.

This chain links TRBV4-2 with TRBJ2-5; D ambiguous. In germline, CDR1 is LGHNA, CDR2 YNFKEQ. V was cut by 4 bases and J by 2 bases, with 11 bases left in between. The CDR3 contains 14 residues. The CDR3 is CASSPAGEQETQYF. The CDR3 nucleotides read TGTGCCAGCAGCCCCGCCGGAGAGCAAGAGACCCAGTACTTC.

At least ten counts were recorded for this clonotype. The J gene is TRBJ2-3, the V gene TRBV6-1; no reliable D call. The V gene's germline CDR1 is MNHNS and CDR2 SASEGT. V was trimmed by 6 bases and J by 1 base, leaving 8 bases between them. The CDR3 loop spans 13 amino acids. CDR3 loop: CASSARGTDTQYF. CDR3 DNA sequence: TGTGCCAGCAGCGCCCGGGGCACAGATACGCAGTATTTT.

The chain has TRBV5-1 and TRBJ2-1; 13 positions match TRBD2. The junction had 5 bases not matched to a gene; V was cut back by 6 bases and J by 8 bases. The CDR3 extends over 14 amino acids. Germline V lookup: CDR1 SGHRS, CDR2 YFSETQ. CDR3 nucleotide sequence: TGCGCCAGCACTCCGGGACTAGCGGGGTATGAGCAGTTCTTC. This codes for CASTPGLAGYEQFF.

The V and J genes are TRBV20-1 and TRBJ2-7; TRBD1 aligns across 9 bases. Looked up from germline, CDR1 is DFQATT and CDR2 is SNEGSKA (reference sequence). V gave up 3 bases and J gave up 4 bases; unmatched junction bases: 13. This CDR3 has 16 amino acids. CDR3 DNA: TGCAGTGCTAGGGGGGGGGACAGGGTCAGTAGGTACGAGCAGTACTTC. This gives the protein CSARGGDRVSRYEQYF.

CDR3 bases: TGCGCCAGCAGCTCATCGCCGACCGTGATTATGGACGAGCAGTACTTC. Translated: CASSSSPTVIMDEQYF. This sequence joins TRBV5-1 and TRBJ2-7, with D unresolved. The germline V gene has CDR1 SGHRS and CDR2 YFSETQ. V lost 3 bases to trimming and J lost 5 bases, with 21 bases between them. The CDR3 loop spans 16 amino acids.

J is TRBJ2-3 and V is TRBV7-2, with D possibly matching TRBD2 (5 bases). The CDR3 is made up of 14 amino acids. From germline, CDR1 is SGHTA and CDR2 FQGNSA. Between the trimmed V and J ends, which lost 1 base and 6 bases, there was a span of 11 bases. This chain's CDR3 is CASSLGHGVDTQYF. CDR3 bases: TGTGCCAGCAGCTTAGGGCACGGGGTTGATACGCAGTATTTT.

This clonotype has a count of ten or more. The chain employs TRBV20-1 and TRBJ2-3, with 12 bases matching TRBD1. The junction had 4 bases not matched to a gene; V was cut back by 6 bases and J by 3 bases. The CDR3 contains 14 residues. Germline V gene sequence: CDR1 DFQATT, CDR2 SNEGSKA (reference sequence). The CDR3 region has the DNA TGCAGTGCAAGGGGACAGGGGGCAACAGATACGCAGTATTTT. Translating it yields CSARGQGATDTQYF.

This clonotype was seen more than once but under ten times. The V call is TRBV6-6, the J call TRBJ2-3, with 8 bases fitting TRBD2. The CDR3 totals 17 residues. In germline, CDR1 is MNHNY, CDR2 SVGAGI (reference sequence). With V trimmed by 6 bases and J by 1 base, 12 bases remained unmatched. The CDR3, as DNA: TGTGCCAGCAGCCCCCACACGGGGGGGCTAGGCACAGATACGCAGTATTTT. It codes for CASSPHTGGLGTDTQYF.

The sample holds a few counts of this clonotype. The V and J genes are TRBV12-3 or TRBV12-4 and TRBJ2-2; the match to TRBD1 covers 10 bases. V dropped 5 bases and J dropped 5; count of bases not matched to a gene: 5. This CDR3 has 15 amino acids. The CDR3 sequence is CASSRQGARTGELFF. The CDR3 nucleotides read TGTGCCAGCAGTAGACAGGGGGCGCGGACCGGGGAGCTGTTTTTT.